The source of this T cell receptor (beta chain) is a study of cytomegalovirus exposure and HLA in healthy donors. PCR employed 60 Vbeta and 13 Jbeta primers. Clones were read by immunoSEQ multiplex PCR, and TCRdb kept only the in-frame ones, dropping some. Seen here are about 190,000 clones, around 87% observed once, and the top ten hold 1.5% to 2%. CDR1 and CDR2 (germline): GTSNPN, SVGIG (reference sequence). The CDR3 totals 14 residues. V gave up 4 bases and J gave up 5 bases; unmatched junction bases: 4. Only one count was recorded for this clone. The genes are TRBV30 and TRBJ2-1; 11 bases match TRBD2. The sample comprised PBMCs. The receptor comes from a woman aged 18-30 years in good health and CMV-seronegative. CDR3 protein: CAWTGTSGHNEQFF. CDR3 nucleotide sequence: TGTGCCTGGACCGGGACTAGCGGACACAATGAGCAGTTCTTC.